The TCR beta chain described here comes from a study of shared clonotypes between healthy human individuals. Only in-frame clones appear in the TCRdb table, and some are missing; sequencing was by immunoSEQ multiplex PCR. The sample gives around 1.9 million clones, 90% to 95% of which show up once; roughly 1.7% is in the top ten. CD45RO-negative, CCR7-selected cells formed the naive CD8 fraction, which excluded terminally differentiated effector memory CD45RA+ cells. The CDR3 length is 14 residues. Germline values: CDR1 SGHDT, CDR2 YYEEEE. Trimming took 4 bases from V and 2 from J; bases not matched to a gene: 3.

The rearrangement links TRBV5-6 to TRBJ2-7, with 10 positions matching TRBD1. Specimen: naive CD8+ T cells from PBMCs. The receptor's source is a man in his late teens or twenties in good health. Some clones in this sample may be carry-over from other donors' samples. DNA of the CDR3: TGTGCCAGCAGCGGGGACAGGGGACCCTACGAGCAGTACTTC. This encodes CASSGDRGPYEQYF.